The 19 T cell receptor beta chains listed next were all sequenced from one sample in a study of blood T cell repertoires in COVID-19. Profiling relied on immunoSEQ multiplex PCR, and the TCRdb table lists in-frame clones only, not all of them. The sample has more than 300,000 clones, over 75% seen once. The source material was PBMCs or T cells enriched from blood (not recorded which). The receptors originated from a woman aged 18-29 years who had recovered from COVID-19.

This clone has only one observation. V usage is TRBV9 and J usage is TRBJ2-5; the D gene is possibly TRBD1 (5 bases). V was shortened by 0 bases and J by 5 bases, with 20 bases between the two germline ends. Per germline, CDR1 SGDLS and CDR2 YYNGEE. CDR3 size: 17 residues. The CDR3: CASSVGVMMGPAETQYF. The CDR3 bases are TGTGCCAGCAGCGTAGGAGTCATGATGGGGCCTGCGGAGACCCAGTACTTC.

The chain joins TRBV19 to TRBJ1-4; D gene unclear. CDR3 length equals 14 residues. Germline assignment: CDR1 LNHDA and CDR2 SQIVND (reference sequence). The germline V and J ends were trimmed by 6 bases and 3 bases, with 11 bases remaining between them. CDR3 nucleotides: TGTGCCAGTAGGCATACGGCGGCTAATGAAAAACTGTTTTTT. Translation: CASRHTAANEKLFF. Supplemented by reference TRBV19 and TRBJ1-4, the full variable domain reads DGGITQSPKYLFRKEGQNVTLSCEQNLNHDAMYWYRQDPGQGLRLIYYSQIVNDFQKGDIAEGYSVSREKKESFPLTVTSAQKNPTAFYLCASRHTAANEKLFFGSGTQLSVL.

The J gene is TRBJ1-2, the V gene TRBV5-4; the D gene is possibly TRBD1 (5 bases). The CDR3 contains 13 residues. Germline values: CDR1 SGHNT, CDR2 YYREEE (reference sequence). V was shortened by 1 base and J by 2 bases, with 6 bases between the two germline ends. The CDR3 protein is CASSLRTNYGYTF. CDR3 nucleotides: TGTGCCAGCAGCTTGAGGACAAACTATGGCTACACCTTC. Full variable domain (outside the CDR3, taken from reference TRBV5-4 and TRBJ1-2): ETGVTQSPTHLIKTRGQQVTLRCSSQSGHNTVSWYQQALGQGPQFIFQYYREEENGRGNFPPRFSGLQFPNYSSELNVNALELDDSALYLCASSLRTNYGYTFGSGTRLTVV.

The V gene is TRBV29-1, the J gene TRBJ1-1; D not certain. The CDR3 length is 16 residues. The V gene's germline CDR1 is SQVTM and CDR2 ANQGSEA. V was trimmed by 1 base and J by 0 bases, leaving 15 bases between them. The CDR3 DNA follows: TGCAGCGTTGAAGGAGGAACGGAGACCATGAACACTGAAGCTTTCTTT. The encoded protein is CSVEGGTETMNTEAFF.

This rearrangement joins TRBV19 to TRBJ1-6, with 8 bases aligning to TRBD1. This CDR3 is 14 amino acids long. Germline CDR1 reads LNHDA; CDR2 reads SQIVND (reference sequence). The V gene end was trimmed by 4 bases and the J gene end by 7 bases; junction bases not matched to a gene: 3. CDR3 in DNA: TGTGCCAGTAGTACTGGGACAGGCAATTCACCCCTCCACTTT. This translates into CASSTGTGNSPLHF.

The V and J genes are TRBV5-1 and TRBJ2-2; 10 nucleotides align to TRBD2. The length of the CDR3 is 18 residues. The V gene end was trimmed by 0 bases and the J gene end by 5 bases; junction bases not matched to a gene: 10. Germline V CDR1 and CDR2: SGHRS, YFSETQ. The CDR3 coding sequence is TGCGCCAGCAGCTTGGCTGGTCTAGCGGGAGTTCAGACCGGGGAGCTGTTTTTT. Its translation: CASSLAGLAGVQTGELFF.

This clone was seen more than once but under ten times. The rearrangement joins TRBV6-6 to TRBJ2-5; possible D gene TRBD1, 6 bases. There are 12 residues in the CDR3. Germline V CDR1 and CDR2: MNHNY, SVGAGI (reference sequence). The V and J ends lost 10 bases and 13 bases respectively, with 22 bases between them. The CDR3: CATDIQGSPRYF. CDR3 in DNA: TGTGCCACCGATATACAGGGTTCACCCAGGTACTTC.

V usage is TRBV5-4 and J usage is TRBJ2-1; D is undetermined. V lost 6 bases and J 0 bases, leaving 10 bases between the germline ends. Germline-derived CDR1 and CDR2 are SGHNT and YYREEE (reference sequence). The CDR3 is made up of 14 amino acids. CDR3 in DNA: TGTGCCAGCATGCCGGGTTCCTCCTACAATGAGCAGTTCTTC. Its translation: CASMPGSSYNEQFF.

In its sample, this clone was seen once. The chain carries TRBV29-1 and TRBJ1-2; D is unclear. This CDR3 region has 15 residues. V lost 6 bases to trimming and J lost 4 bases, with 21 bases between them. The V gene's germline CDR1 is SQVTM and CDR2 ANQGSEA. The CDR3 nucleotides are TGCAGCGTCCCTTCCATATCAGAGGGAACCTATGGCTACACCTTC. It yields the protein CSVPSISEGTYGYTF.

The chain combines TRBV19 with TRBJ1-5; 7 bases are a match to TRBD1. V shed 4 bases, J shed 3 bases, and the junction held 15 bases outside the gene matches. The germline CDR1 and CDR2 sequences are LNHDA and SQIVND (reference sequence). CDR3 size: 18 residues. CDR3 nucleotides: TGTGCCAGTAGTACCCTAGCCTTAGACAGGGCGCTCAATCAGCCCCAGCATTTT. Its protein product is CASSTLALDRALNQPQHF.

This clone was seen only a few times. The J gene is TRBJ1-1, the V gene TRBV5-4, with 8 bases matching TRBD1. The CDR3 has 14 amino acids. Germline CDR1 and CDR2: SGHNT and YYREEE (reference sequence). After removal of 4 bases from V and 4 bases from J, the junction contained 6 bases not matched to a gene. CDR3 loop: CASSENRGVTEAFF. Here the CDR3 DNA reads TGTGCCAGCAGCGAAAACAGGGGGGTCACTGAAGCTTTCTTT. Combining the CDR3 with reference TRBV5-4 and TRBJ1-1 gives the whole variable domain ETGVTQSPTHLIKTRGQQVTLRCSSQSGHNTVSWYQQALGQGPQFIFQYYREEENGRGNFPPRFSGLQFPNYSSELNVNALELDDSALYLCASSENRGVTEAFFGQGTRLTVV.

The genes are TRBV29-1 and TRBJ1-1; D unclear. With 3 bases removed from V and 6 bases from J, the gap between germline ends came to 20 bases. Per germline, CDR1 SQVTM and CDR2 ANQGSEA. The CDR3 consists of 15 residues. CDR3 sequence reads: CSVELHGGYSSEAFF. For the CDR3, the DNA is TGCAGCGTTGAGCTTCATGGAGGGTACAGCTCTGAAGCTTTCTTT.

This rearrangement joins TRBV3-1 (or the pseudogene TRBV3-2) to TRBJ2-7; possibly TRBD1 for D (5 bases). This CDR3 is 15 amino acids long. Trimming pared 0 bases from V and 3 bases from J, leaving 12 bases between. CDR1 is LGHDT and CDR2 is YNNKEL in the germline V gene (reference sequence). CDR3 residues: CASSQDGGAGYEQYF. CDR3 nucleotides: TGTGCCAGCAGCCAAGACGGTGGGGCCGGCTACGAGCAGTACTTC.

Details on this clone: The sample carries other DNA sequences with the same CDR3. The V call is TRBV5-1, the J call TRBJ2-7; 8 nucleotides match TRBD1. CDR1 is SGHRS and CDR2 is YFSETQ in the germline V gene. V shed 0 bases and J 2 bases; nucleotides not matched to a gene: 1. CDR3 size: 14 residues. The CDR3 loop is CASSLEQGAYEQYF. The CDR3 nucleotides are TGCGCCAGCAGCTTGGAACAGGGGGCCTACGAGCAGTACTTC.

The chain recombines TRBV3-1 (or the pseudogene TRBV3-2) with TRBJ2-1; 7 positions match TRBD2. Germline V gene sequence: CDR1 LGHDT, CDR2 YNNKEL (reference sequence). The CDR3 extends over 15 amino acids. V gave up 2 bases and J gave up 6 bases; unmatched junction bases: 7. CDR3 sequence reads: CASSQPQRGRNEQFF. CDR3 sequence (DNA): TGTGCCAGCAGCCAACCGCAGCGGGGACGCAATGAGCAGTTCTTC.

This sequence joins TRBV28 and TRBJ1-5; perhaps TRBD1 as D (5 bases). V was shortened by 6 bases and J by 4 bases, with 25 bases between the two germline ends. CDR1 and CDR2 (germline): MDHEN, SYDVKM. The length of the CDR3 is 18 residues. The CDR3 sequence is CASSPGGWTPTKNQPQHF. Here the CDR3 DNA reads TGTGCCAGCAGCCCGGGGGGATGGACACCCACAAAAAATCAGCCCCAGCATTTT. Filled out from reference TRBV28 and TRBJ1-5, the complete variable domain reads DVKVTQSSRYLVKRTGEKVFLECVQDMDHENMFWYRQDPGLGLRLIYFSYDVKMKEKGDIPEGYSVSREKKERFSLILESASTNQTSMYLCASSPGGWTPTKNQPQHFGDGTRLSIL.

This chain uses TRBV13 with TRBJ2-1; TRBD2 matches 7 bases. Germline V gives CDR1 PRHDT, CDR2 FYEKMQ (reference sequence). The V segment lost 3 bases and the J segment 2 bases; nucleotides outside the gene matches: 1. The CDR3 has 14 amino acids. The CDR3 DNA follows: TGTGCCAGCAGCTTGGCGGGGGCCTACAATGAGCAGTTCTTC. This encodes CASSLAGAYNEQFF.

This clone came up many times. The rearrangement links TRBV6-5 to TRBJ1-2, with TRBD1 matching 7 bases. CDR1 is MNHEY, CDR2 SVGAGI, per germline. The CDR3 runs to 11 residues. Trimming removed 6 bases from V and 8 bases from J; junction bases left unmatched: 3. The CDR3 DNA reads TGTGCCAGCAGGGACAGGAGGGGCTACACCTTC. It codes for CASRDRRGYTF.

This chain uses TRBV18 with TRBJ2-5; D is perhaps TRBD1 (5 bases). This CDR3 is 14 amino acids long. Trimming pared 3 bases from V and 1 base from J, leaving 9 bases between. Germline V gene data show CDR1 as KGHSH and CDR2 as LQKENI. The CDR3 coding sequence is TGTGCCAGCTCACCGACAGTTCTCCAAGAGACCCAGTACTTC. Translating it yields CASSPTVLQETQYF.